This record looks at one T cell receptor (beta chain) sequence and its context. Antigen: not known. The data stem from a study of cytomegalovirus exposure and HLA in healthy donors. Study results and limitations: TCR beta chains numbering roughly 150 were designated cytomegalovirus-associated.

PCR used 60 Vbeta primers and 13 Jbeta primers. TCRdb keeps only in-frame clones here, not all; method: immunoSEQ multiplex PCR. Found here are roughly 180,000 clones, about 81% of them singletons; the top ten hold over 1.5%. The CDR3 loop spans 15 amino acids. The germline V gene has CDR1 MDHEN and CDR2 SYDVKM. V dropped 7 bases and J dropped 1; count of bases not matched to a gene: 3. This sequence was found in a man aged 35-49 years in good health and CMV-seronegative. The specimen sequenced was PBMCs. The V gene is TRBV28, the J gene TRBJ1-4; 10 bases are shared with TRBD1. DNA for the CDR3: TGTGCCAGCACCGACAGGGGGCAAACTAATGAAAAACTGTTTTTT. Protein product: CASTDRGQTNEKLFF.